What follows is one TCR beta chain and its context. In the source study's methods: Cell counts per sample came from amplifying reference gene primers. Assay: immunoSEQ multiplex PCR; the TCRdb copy retains only in-frame clones and omits some. V and J calls and clone size are as listed in that table; D and trimming were resolved from the DNA. The sample carries around 100,000 clones, 80% to 90% recorded once. The sample comes from a study of blood T cell repertoires in COVID-19. Study-wide background: Collection of acute and convalescent COVID-19 samples took place in the United States, Italy and Spain. PBMCs, B-cell-depleted T cells, or T cells were the source of the cDNA or gDNA that made up the material.

This CDR3 is 17 amino acids long. The V gene's germline CDR1 is SGHTA and CDR2 FQGTGA. The junction had 6 bases not matched to a gene; V was cut back by 5 bases and J by 4 bases. Sequencing was performed on peripheral blood. The chain couples TRBV7-3 to TRBJ2-2, with 14 bases matching TRBD2. The source of this sequence is a man aged 80 or over with acute or convalescent COVID-19. The CDR3 here is CASSPPGLAGGTGELFF. DNA for the CDR3: TGTGCCAGCAGCCCGCCCGGACTAGCGGGAGGCACCGGGGAGCTGTTTTTT. The full variable domain, in which reference TRBV7-3 and TRBJ2-2 provide the parts outside the CDR3, is GAGVSQTPSNKVTEKGKYVELRCDPISGHTALYWYRQSLGQGPEFLIYFQGTGAADDSGLPNDRFFAVRPEGSVSTLKIQRTERGDSAVYLCASSPPGLAGGTGELFFGEGSRLTVL.